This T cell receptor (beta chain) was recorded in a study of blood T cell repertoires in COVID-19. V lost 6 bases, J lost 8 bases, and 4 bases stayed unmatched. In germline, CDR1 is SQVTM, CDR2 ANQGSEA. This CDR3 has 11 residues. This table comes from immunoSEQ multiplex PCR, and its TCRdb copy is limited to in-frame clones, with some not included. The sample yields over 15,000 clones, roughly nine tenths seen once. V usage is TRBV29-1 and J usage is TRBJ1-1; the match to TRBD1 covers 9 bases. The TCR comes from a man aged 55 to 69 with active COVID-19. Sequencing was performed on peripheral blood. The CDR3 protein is CSVGTGREAFF. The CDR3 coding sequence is TGCAGCGTAGGGACAGGGAGAGAAGCTTTCTTT.